These 21 T cell receptor beta chains originate from one sample sequenced in a study of OX40 agonist ivuxolimab in advanced cancers. Method: immunoSEQ multiplex PCR; TCRdb's copy keeps in-frame clones and lacks some. The table lists approximately 76,000 clones, 93% of them singletons. This sample comprised CD4+ or CD8+ T cells sorted from blood, obtained in a trial of the OX40 agonist ivuxolimab. The source is an adult with an advanced solid tumor such as melanoma, head and neck, liver or kidney cancer.

This chain links TRBV27 with TRBJ1-2; D is unclear. The length of the CDR3 is 14 residues. V was shortened by 2 bases and J by 1 base, with 8 bases between the two germline ends. Looked up from germline, CDR1 is MNHEY and CDR2 is SMNVEV (reference sequence). This CDR3 reads CASSLRRFNYGYTF. The CDR3 bases are TGTGCCAGCAGTTTACGGAGATTTAACTATGGCTACACCTTC.

The DNA for the CDR3 is TGTGCCAGCAGCTTGGGACACAAGACCGCCTACGAGCAGTACTTC. Translation gives CASSLGHKTAYEQYF. The gene calls are TRBV5-5 and TRBJ2-7; D is undetermined. V was clipped by 0 bases and J by 2 bases, with 12 bases between them. This CDR3 is 15 amino acids long. The germline CDR1 and CDR2 sequences are SGHKS and YYEKEE (reference sequence).

This chain links TRBV2 with TRBJ1-5; TRBD1 matches 10 bases. This CDR3 has 17 amino acids. CDR1 and CDR2 from the germline V gene are SNHLY and FYNNEI. V dropped 4 bases and J dropped 0; count of bases not matched to a gene: 6. The CDR3 loop reads CASSVPGQGYSNQPQHF. The CDR3 DNA follows: TGTGCCAGCAGTGTCCCGGGACAGGGGTATAGCAATCAGCCCCAGCATTTT.

The DNA of the CDR3 is TGTGCCAGCAGCCCCCTCGGAAGGGGCACAGATACGCAGTATTTT. Translation: CASSPLGRGTDTQYF. The chain is built from TRBV7-6 and TRBJ2-3, with no clear D. V shed 5 bases and J shed 1 base, with 13 bases lying between them. The CDR3 length is 15 residues. CDR1 and CDR2 (germline): SGHVS, FNYEAQ.

This clone showed up just once. The chain links TRBV28 to TRBJ2-5, with 7 bases that match TRBD2. This CDR3 is built from 16 residues. With V trimmed by 8 bases and J by 1 base, 13 bases remained unmatched. CDR1 MDHEN and CDR2 SYDVKM come from the germline V gene. The CDR3 nucleotides read TGTGCCAGCTGTACCGGGGGGAATCTCCCCCAAGAGACCCAGTACTTC. Protein product: CASCTGGNLPQETQYF.

The CDR3 loop reads CASRPDRGGGYTF. CDR3 DNA: TGTGCCAGCAGACCGGACAGGGGAGGTGGCTACACCTTC. V usage is TRBV28 and J usage is TRBJ1-2, with TRBD1 identical over 9 bases. CDR3 length: 13 amino acids. CDR1 MDHEN and CDR2 SYDVKM come from the germline V gene. J was trimmed by 7 bases and V by 6 bases; bases with no gene match: 6.

The CDR3 DNA follows: TGTGCCTGGAGTGATATGACAGCCGGCCATTGGGAGACCCAGTACTTC. Translated, it gives CAWSDMTAGHWETQYF. V is TRBV30 and J is TRBJ2-5; D perhaps matches TRBD1 (5 bases). CDR3 length equals 16 residues. The germline V gene encodes CDR1 GTSNPN and CDR2 SVGIG (reference sequence). V gave up 1 base and J gave up 5 bases, with 20 bases separating them. Filled out from reference TRBV30 and TRBJ2-5, the complete variable domain reads SQTIHQWPATLVQPVGSPLSLECTVEGTSNPNLYWYRQAAGRGLQLLFYSVGIGQISSEVPQNLSASRPQDRQFILSSKKLLLSDSGFYLCAWSDMTAGHWETQYFGPGTRLLVL.

The gene calls are TRBV6-6 and TRBJ2-7; no reliable D call. Per the germline V gene, CDR1 is MNHNY and CDR2 is SVGAGI (reference sequence). V shed 2 bases and J shed 6 bases, with 11 bases lying between them. The CDR3 loop spans 13 amino acids. CDR3 sequence (DNA): TGTGCCAGCAGTTACGGGATTGGCTCCGAGCAGTACTTC. Protein product: CASSYGIGSEQYF.

The chain employs TRBV6-6 and TRBJ2-3; 11 nucleotides align to TRBD2. This CDR3 has 13 amino acids. Germline V gives CDR1 MNHNY, CDR2 SVGAGI (reference sequence). The trim removed 8 bases at V and 3 bases at J, leaving 1 base unmatched. The CDR3 region is CASSSGGTDTQYF. The CDR3 DNA sequence: TGTGCCAGCTCTAGCGGGGGGACAGATACGCAGTATTTT.

This clone showed up just a few times. CDR3 coding DNA: TGTGCCAGCAGTTACTCGGTCGCTTCAAATCAGCCCCAGCATTTT. It codes for CASSYSVASNQPQHF. The rearrangement uses TRBV6-6 and TRBJ1-5; D gene uncertain. This CDR3 has 15 amino acids. Trimming took 0 bases from V and 4 from J, leaving 10 bases between them. Germline V gives CDR1 MNHNY, CDR2 SVGAGI (reference sequence).

The chain couples TRBV30 to TRBJ2-7, with D possibly being TRBD2 (6 bases). The germline V and J ends were trimmed by 4 bases and 0 bases, with 13 bases remaining between them. Germline V CDR1 and CDR2: GTSNPN, SVGIG (reference sequence). The CDR3 has 14 amino acids. CDR3 loop: CAWNYGGSSYEQYF. CDR3 DNA: TGTGCCTGGAACTATGGGGGGAGCTCCTACGAGCAGTACTTC.

This clone was recorded once. This chain's CDR3 is CASSLAHDRVRYNEQFF. In nucleotides, the CDR3 is TGTGCCAGCAGCTTAGCCCACGACAGGGTCCGCTACAATGAGCAGTTCTTC. J is TRBJ2-1 and V is TRBV7-6; TRBD1 aligns across 7 bases. With 0 bases clipped from V and 3 bases from J, the junction kept 8 bases outside the gene matches. Germline-derived CDR1 and CDR2 are SGHVS and FNYEAQ. This CDR3 has 17 residues.

This chain joins TRBV29-1 and TRBJ1-2; TRBD1 might be the D (5 bases). Germline V gene lookup returns CDR1 SQVTM and CDR2 ANQGSEA. The CDR3 covers 19 residues. V was trimmed by 1 base and J by 3 bases, leaving 27 bases between them. DNA for the CDR3: TGCAGCGTTGAAGGTGTACTCGGGCAGGGCGCCGTCTTAGACTATGGCTACACCTTC. As protein: CSVEGVLGQGAVLDYGYTF. Full variable domain (missing parts from reference TRBV29-1 and TRBJ1-2): SAVISQKPSRDICQRGTSLTIQCQVDSQVTMMFWYRQQPGQSLTLIATANQGSEATYESGFVIDKFPISRPNLTFSTLTVSNMSPEDSSIYLCSVEGVLGQGAVLDYGYTFGSGTRLTVV.

The rearrangement joins TRBV4-1 to TRBJ2-7; D call uncertain. In germline, CDR1 is MGHRA, CDR2 YSYEKL. The CDR3 spans 13 residues. Deletions cut 1 base from V and 0 bases from J, with 4 bases between. The CDR3 loop reads CASSQGNSYEQYF. The DNA of the CDR3 is TGCGCCAGCAGCCAAGGTAACTCCTACGAGCAGTACTTC.

This chain joins TRBV7-3 and TRBJ2-7; D may be TRBD2 (5 bases). Per the germline V gene, CDR1 is SGHTA and CDR2 is FQGTGA. The CDR3 has 14 residues. Trimming shortened V by 2 bases and J by 3 bases, and 11 bases separated the two germline ends. DNA of the CDR3: TGTGCCAGCAGCTTAGAGGGAGTAGGCTACGAGCAGTACTTC. The encoded protein is CASSLEGVGYEQYF. The variable domain in full, completed from reference TRBV7-3 and TRBJ2-7, reads GAGVSQTPSNKVTEKGKYVELRCDPISGHTALYWYRQSLGQGPEFLIYFQGTGAADDSGLPNDRFFAVRPEGSVSTLKIQRTERGDSAVYLCASSLEGVGYEQYFGPGTRLTVT.

This clone occurred once. The rearrangement joins TRBV6-5 to TRBJ1-5; D is undetermined. The CDR3 is made up of 13 amino acids. Germline V gene sequence: CDR1 MNHEY, CDR2 SVGAGI. V was trimmed by 3 bases and J by 6 bases, leaving 9 bases between them. The CDR3 is CASSYEVGQPQHF. The CDR3 nucleotides read TGTGCCAGCAGTTATGAGGTTGGTCAGCCCCAGCATTTT.

This clone was seen only once. The V and J genes are TRBV29-1 and TRBJ1-4; possibly TRBD1 for D (5 bases). Germline loops: CDR1 SQVTM, CDR2 ANQGSEA. V was cut by 6 bases and J by 5 bases, with 19 bases left in between. The CDR3 length is 15 residues. CDR3 nucleotides: TGCAGCGTCGTCTTTGCGACAGCTCCGAATGAAAAACTGTTTTTT. This gives the protein CSVVFATAPNEKLFF.

This chain uses TRBV5-8 with TRBJ2-7, with D perhaps matching TRBD2 (5 bases). CDR3 length: 17 amino acids. CDR1 and CDR2 from the germline V gene are SGHTS and YDEGEE. V was cut by 3 bases and J by 3 bases, with 22 bases left in between. The CDR3 nucleotides read TGTGCCAGCAGCTGGATTACTAGAGGTCGGGTAATCTACGAGCAGTACTTC. Amino acid sequence: CASSWITRGRVIYEQYF.

The chain carries TRBV15 and TRBJ2-7; D may be TRBD2 (6 bases). This CDR3 is 13 amino acids long. V gave up 5 bases and J gave up 2 bases, with 10 bases separating them. Germline V CDR1 and CDR2: LNHNV, YYDKDF (reference sequence). For the CDR3, the DNA is TGTGCCACCAGCGGCAGGGAGGCCTACGAGCAGTACTTC. Translated, it gives CATSGREAYEQYF.

The CDR3 nucleotides are TGTGCCAGCAGCGTAGGACCCCACAGGAGCTCCTACAATGAGCAGTTCTTC. Translated: CASSVGPHRSSYNEQFF. V gene TRBV9 combines with J gene TRBJ2-1; TRBD1 might be the D (5 bases). The V gene's germline CDR1 is SGDLS and CDR2 YYNGEE. This CDR3 comprises 17 residues. The germline V and J ends were trimmed by 0 bases and 0 bases, with 13 bases remaining between them.

This sequence joins TRBV7-6 and TRBJ2-2; unclear D gene. V shed 5 bases and J shed 5 bases, with 12 bases lying between them. From germline, CDR1 is SGHVS and CDR2 FNYEAQ. The CDR3 extends over 14 amino acids. The CDR3 DNA follows: TGTGCCAGCAGCCCATTCCAGCCAACCGGGGAGCTGTTTTTT. This codes for CASSPFQPTGELFF.